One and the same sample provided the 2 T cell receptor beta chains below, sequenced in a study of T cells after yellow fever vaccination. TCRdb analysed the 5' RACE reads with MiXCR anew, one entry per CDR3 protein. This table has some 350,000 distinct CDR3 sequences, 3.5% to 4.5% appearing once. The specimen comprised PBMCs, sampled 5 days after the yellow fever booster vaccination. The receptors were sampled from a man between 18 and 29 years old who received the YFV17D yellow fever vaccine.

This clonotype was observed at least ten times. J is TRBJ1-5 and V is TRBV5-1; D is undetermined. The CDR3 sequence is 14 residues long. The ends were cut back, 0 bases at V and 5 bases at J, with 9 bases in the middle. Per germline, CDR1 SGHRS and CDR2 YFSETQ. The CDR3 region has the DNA TGCGCCAGCAGCTTGGGACGGGAGGATCAGCCCCAGCATTTT. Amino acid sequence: CASSLGREDQPQHF.

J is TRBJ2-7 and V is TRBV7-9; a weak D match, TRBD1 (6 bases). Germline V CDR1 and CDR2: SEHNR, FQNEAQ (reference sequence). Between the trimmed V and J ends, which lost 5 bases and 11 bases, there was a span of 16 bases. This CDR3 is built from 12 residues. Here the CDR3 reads CASSRDQGSEYV. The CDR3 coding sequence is TGTGCCAGCAGCCGAGACCAGGGGAGTGAGTACGTC.